The present T cell receptor (beta chain) was sequenced within a study of T-cell memory formation after mild COVID-19. Germline loops: CDR1 WNHNN, CDR2 SYGVQD (reference sequence). V lost 4 bases and J lost 2, with 12 bases in between. This CDR3 comprises 14 residues. This clonotype was detected a few times. TCRdb processed the 5' RACE reads anew with MiXCR; each CDR3 protein has one entry. The data hold under 300,000 distinct CDR3 sequences, with 16% observed a single time. The sequencing input was PBMCs or a T cell subset sorted from them (not recorded which). J is TRBJ2-7 and V is TRBV10-1; weak D call: TRBD1 (5 bases). This TCR derives from a man aged 18 to 35 who had mild COVID-19 (a few samples of this study predate the infection). Cell type and time point are not known. In DNA, the CDR3 is TGCGCCAGCAGTGTGACAGTAGGCGCCTACGAGCAGTACTTC. Translated: CASSVTVGAYEQYF.